This record concerns one T cell receptor (beta chain) sequence. The antigen remains undetermined. The repertoire was sequenced with immunoSEQ multiplex PCR; TCRdb's copy has only in-frame clones and lacks some. Of 110,000 to 150,000 clones listed, 75% to 90% were seen once; the top ten hold 20% to 25%. This sample is drawn from a study of radiation and T cells in renal cell carcinoma. Study-wide points: Without pretreatment biopsies, baseline tumor clonotype presence was undetermined. In blood, top tumor clones expanded by 2 weeks, shrinking by 4.

Regarding time point: baseline pretreatment blood. As to treatment: 15 Gy SBRT to primary tumor, nephrectomy 4 weeks later. The origin of this receptor is a woman aged 45-65 years with renal cell carcinoma. The sample consisted of blood, taken from a patient whose treatment included radiotherapy and nephrectomy.

Here the CDR3 DNA reads TGTGCCAGCAGCCGAGACACGGGGGGGGGAGGCTACACCTTC. It is translated as CASSRDTGGGGYTF. J is TRBJ1-2 and V is TRBV7-2, with D perhaps TRBD1 (5 bases). V lost 5 bases and J lost 8, with 18 bases in between. The CDR3 extends over 14 amino acids. CDR1 and CDR2 from the germline V gene are SGHTA and FQGNSA. Full variable domain (outside the CDR3, taken from reference TRBV7-2 and TRBJ1-2): GAGVSQSPSNKVTEKGKDVELRCDPISGHTALYWYRQSLGQGLEFLIYFQGNSAPDKSGLPSDRFSAERTGGSVSTLTIQRTQQEDSAVYLCASSRDTGGGGYTFGSGTRLTVV.